The 27 T cell receptor beta chains given below trace back to one sample, sequenced in a study of cytomegalovirus exposure and HLA in healthy donors. PCR was performed using 60 Vbeta and 13 Jbeta primers. Sequenced by immunoSEQ multiplex PCR; TCRdb stores in-frame clones only, minus some. The sample shows about 200,000 clones, about 80% of them seen only once. Sequences were obtained from PBMCs. These receptors came from a girl aged 10-17 years in good health and CMV-seronegative.

The rearrangement joins TRBV29-1 to TRBJ2-7, with a tentative D call TRBD1 (5 bases). Trimming cost V 7 bases and J 9 bases, with 16 bases left between them. Germline V gives CDR1 SQVTM, CDR2 ANQGSEA. CDR3 length equals 11 residues. The CDR3 DNA follows: TGCAGCGGTACCGACCAGGGAAGGCAGTACTTC. Translated: CSGTDQGRQYF.

This chain connects TRBV4-3 to TRBJ2-2; D is possibly TRBD2 (5 bases). Germline CDR1 is LGHNA and CDR2 is YSLEER. The CDR3 spans 18 residues. Trimming cost V 1 base and J 4 bases, with 19 bases left between them. CDR3 loop: CASSQVIQEVGSTGELFF. The CDR3 DNA sequence: TGCGCCAGCAGCCAAGTCATCCAGGAGGTTGGTAGCACCGGGGAGCTGTTTTTT.

V usage is TRBV7-9 and J usage is TRBJ1-2, with TRBD1 matching over 7 bases. Germline loops: CDR1 SEHNR, CDR2 FQNEAQ (reference sequence). V lost 4 bases, J lost 8 bases, and 13 bases stayed unmatched. CDR3 length: 15 amino acids. CDR3 amino acids: CASSSDATGAGGYTF. CDR3 DNA sequence: TGTGCCAGCAGCTCCGATGCTACAGGGGCGGGGGGCTACACCTTC.

This rearrangement joins TRBV30 to TRBJ2-7; D gene ambiguous. Germline CDR1 reads GTSNPN; CDR2 reads SVGIG (reference sequence). CDR3 length equals 12 residues. V was shortened by 2 bases and J by 3 bases, with 8 bases between the two germline ends. This chain's CDR3 is CAWSSGYYEQYF. For the CDR3, the DNA is TGTGCCTGGAGTTCGGGTTACTACGAGCAGTACTTC. Variable domain in full (rest from reference TRBV30 and TRBJ2-7): SQTIHQWPATLVQPVGSPLSLECTVEGTSNPNLYWYRQAAGRGLQLLFYSVGIGQISSEVPQNLSASRPQDRQFILSSKKLLLSDSGFYLCAWSSGYYEQYFGPGTRLTVT.

The chain couples TRBV9 to TRBJ2-2; no reliable D call. V shed 4 bases and J shed 0 bases, with 16 bases lying between them. This CDR3 is built from 17 residues. CDR1 and CDR2 (germline): SGDLS, YYNGEE. The CDR3 loop is CASSLTNNYANTGELFF. DNA for the CDR3: TGTGCCAGCAGCCTTACCAACAACTACGCGAACACCGGGGAGCTGTTTTTT.

J is TRBJ1-2 and V is TRBV6-5, with 7 bases identical to TRBD1. The CDR3 has 14 amino acids. CDR1 and CDR2 from the germline V gene are MNHEY and SVGAGI. The V gene end was trimmed by 0 bases and the J gene end by 7 bases; junction bases not matched to a gene: 5. In DNA, the CDR3 is TGTGCCAGCAGTTACTCGACGACAGGGTCTGGCTACACCTTC. This codes for CASSYSTTGSGYTF.

The J gene is TRBJ2-1, the V gene TRBV10-3; 8 bases align to TRBD2. The germline V gene has CDR1 ENHRY and CDR2 SYGVKD. The V and J ends lost 6 bases and 1 base, in that order; junction bases with no gene match: 2. This CDR3 is 14 amino acids long. The CDR3 bases are TGTGCCATCAGAAGCGGGAGATCCTACAATGAGCAGTTCTTC. Protein product: CAIRSGRSYNEQFF.

CDR3 coding DNA: TGTGCCAGCAGATTCCCGTTGGGCGGGAGGATATCTGGCTACACCTTC. This encodes CASRFPLGGRISGYTF. The chain has TRBV28 and TRBJ1-2; D is uncertain. There are 16 residues in the CDR3. The germline V gene encodes CDR1 MDHEN and CDR2 SYDVKM. V dropped 6 bases and J dropped 7 bases, with 24 bases sitting between them.

The V gene is TRBV4-3, the J gene TRBJ2-6; 10 bases line up with TRBD2. J was trimmed by 0 bases and V by 4 bases; bases with no gene match: 9. The CDR3 has 19 amino acids. The germline V gene has CDR1 LGHNA and CDR2 YSLEER. In DNA form, the CDR3 reads TGCGCCAGCAGCCCCCCGGGCGCTAGCGGGGGCTCTGGGGCCAACGTCCTGACTTTC. It is translated as CASSPPGASGGSGANVLTF.

In its sample, this clone was seen once. V and J are TRBV5-8 and TRBJ2-1; TRBD2 agrees at 12 bases. Germline-derived CDR1 and CDR2 are SGHTS and YDEGEE. With 6 bases clipped from V and 6 bases from J, the junction kept 4 bases outside the gene matches. The CDR3 covers 14 residues. In DNA form, the CDR3 reads TGTGCCAGCAAAGCTAGCGGGAGGGCCAATGAGCAGTTCTTC. Its protein is CASKASGRANEQFF.

The chain joins TRBV15 to TRBJ1-3; D not certain. Germline V lookup: CDR1 LNHNV, CDR2 YYDKDF (reference sequence). CDR3 size: 14 residues. Trimming shortened V by 5 bases and J by 4 bases, and 12 bases separated the two germline ends. CDR3 sequence: CATSPLRLGNTIYF. The DNA of the CDR3 is TGTGCCACCAGCCCTTTGCGTTTGGGAAACACCATATATTTT. Full variable domain (remainder filled in from reference TRBV15 and TRBJ1-3): DAMVIQNPRYQVTQFGKPVTLSCSQTLNHNVMYWYQQKSSQAPKLLFHYYDKDFNNEADTPDNFQSRRPNTSFCFLDIRSPGLGDTAMYLCATSPLRLGNTIYFGEGSWLTVV.

The gene calls are TRBV2 and TRBJ1-5, with TRBD1 identical over 7 bases. CDR1 and CDR2 (germline): SNHLY, FYNNEI. Trimming removed 4 bases from V and 0 bases from J; junction bases left unmatched: 6. The length of the CDR3 is 16 residues. In DNA, the CDR3 is TGTGCCAGCAGTGGCCGGGGGACAGATAGCAATCAGCCCCAGCATTTT. It specifies CASSGRGTDSNQPQHF.

The chain links TRBV19 to TRBJ2-5, with a weak D call TRBD1 (5 bases). Germline lookup yields CDR1 LNHDA and CDR2 SQIVND (reference sequence). The CDR3 spans 14 residues. Trimming removed 5 bases from V and 5 bases from J, with 15 bases in between. CDR3 DNA sequence: TGTGCCAGTAGTCTGGGGCAAGGGCTTGAGACCCAGTACTTC. This codes for CASSLGQGLETQYF.

A few counts support this clone. The chain recombines TRBV2 with TRBJ1-4; D unclear. The germline V and J ends were trimmed by 6 bases and 7 bases, with 6 bases remaining between them. Looked up from germline, CDR1 is SNHLY and CDR2 is FYNNEI. The CDR3 covers 11 residues. CDR3 nucleotide sequence: TGTGCCAGCAGGGCGGTTGAAAAACTGTTTTTT. Translated, it gives CASRAVEKLFF. Full variable domain (rest looked up from reference TRBV2 and TRBJ1-4): EPEVTQTPSHQVTQMGQEVILRCVPISNHLYFYWYRQILGQKVEFLVSFYNNEISEKSEIFDDQFSVERPDGSNFTLKIRSTKLEDSAMYFCASRAVEKLFFGSGTQLSVL.

The chain is built from TRBV18 and TRBJ2-7, with D possibly matching TRBD1 (6 bases). Looked up from germline, CDR1 is KGHSH and CDR2 is LQKENI. The CDR3 loop spans 13 amino acids. Trimming took off 1 base at V and 4 bases at J, with 8 bases between the two ends. In nucleotides, the CDR3 is TGTGCCAGCTCACCACAGACAGGTTACGAGCAGTACTTC. Its translation: CASSPQTGYEQYF.

The V and J genes are TRBV4-3 and TRBJ1-1, with D possibly being TRBD1 (5 bases). The CDR3 consists of 16 residues. The germline V and J ends were trimmed by 0 bases and 0 bases, with 11 bases remaining between them. CDR1 and CDR2 from the germline V gene are LGHNA and YSLEER. The chain's CDR3 is CASSQDGLGVNTEAFF. In nucleotides, the CDR3 is TGCGCCAGCAGCCAAGATGGTTTAGGGGTGAACACTGAAGCTTTCTTT.

This chain uses TRBV7-2 with TRBJ1-1; tentatively, D is TRBD1 (5 bases). Germline CDR1 is SGHTA and CDR2 is FQGNSA. The CDR3 loop spans 14 amino acids. V lost 7 bases to trimming and J lost 1 base, with 13 bases between them. Here the CDR3 reads CASNSLQGNTEAFF. The DNA for the CDR3 is TGTGCCAGCAATTCTCTGCAGGGGAACACTGAAGCTTTCTTT.

The chain uses TRBV27 and TRBJ2-7; 7 bases are a match to TRBD1. This CDR3 contains 15 residues. The germline CDR1 and CDR2 sequences are MNHEY and SMNVEV (reference sequence). V dropped 5 bases and J dropped 0; count of bases not matched to a gene: 7. CDR3 loop: CASSRTGADSYEQYF. In DNA form, the CDR3 reads TGTGCCAGCAGTAGAACAGGGGCCGACTCCTACGAGCAGTACTTC.

The rearrangement links TRBV5-1 to TRBJ2-3; 10 bases match TRBD1. Trimming took 4 bases from V and 2 from J; bases not matched to a gene: 4. CDR3 length: 15 residues. Germline-derived CDR1 and CDR2 are SGHRS and YFSETQ. This chain's CDR3 is CASSGGTGDTDTQYF. The CDR3 DNA sequence: TGCGCCAGCAGCGGCGGGACAGGGGACACAGATACGCAGTATTTT.

This clone has only one observation. The chain is built from TRBV9 and TRBJ1-2; TRBD1 is a possible D gene (5 bases). Germline assignment: CDR1 SGDLS and CDR2 YYNGEE. Trimming removed 0 bases at V and 6 bases at J, with 12 bases between. The CDR3 contains 14 residues. CDR3 protein: CASSVGTGWDGYTF. The CDR3 DNA follows: TGTGCCAGCAGCGTAGGAACAGGTTGGGATGGCTACACCTTC.

This clone was seen more than once but under ten times. The chain links TRBV28 to TRBJ2-7, with D uncertain. The V end was cut by 4 bases, the J end by 3 bases, with 4 bases between. There are 11 residues in the CDR3. CDR1 and CDR2 from the germline V gene are MDHEN and SYDVKM. The CDR3 sequence is CASSYSYEQYF. The CDR3 region has the DNA TGTGCCAGCAGTTACAGCTACGAGCAGTACTTC.

V gene TRBV2 combines with J gene TRBJ1-1; no clear D gene. Germline V gene lookup returns CDR1 SNHLY and CDR2 FYNNEI. Trimming shortened V by 5 bases and J by 11 bases, and 15 bases separated the two germline ends. This CDR3 contains 12 residues. CDR3 amino acids: CASSLSPSSAFF. CDR3 coding DNA: TGTGCCAGCAGTCTTTCCCCCTCGTCGGCTTTCTTT.

The chain employs TRBV19 and TRBJ1-5; no firm D call. CDR1 is LNHDA and CDR2 is SQIVND in the germline V gene (reference sequence). CDR3 length: 13 residues. Deletions cut 5 bases from V and 8 bases from J, with 13 bases between. The CDR3 bases are TGTGCCAGTAGTGTTGGGAGTCCAGAGCCCCAGCATTTT. It is translated as CASSVGSPEPQHF.

The rearrangement uses TRBV6-6 and TRBJ2-3; possible D gene TRBD2, 5 bases. V was shortened by 2 bases and J by 5 bases, with 8 bases between the two germline ends. Germline V gene sequence: CDR1 MNHNY, CDR2 SVGAGI (reference sequence). CDR3 length equals 13 residues. CDR3 nucleotide sequence: TGTGCCAGCAGTTACCGGAGGAGAGATACGCAGTATTTT. Translation gives CASSYRRRDTQYF.

In the case of this clone: Its ends do not fully match the called genes, so a read error is possible. The V and J genes are TRBV7-7 and TRBJ2-1, with 11 nucleotides matching TRBD2. Germline CDR1 is SSHAT and CDR2 is FNYEAQ (reference sequence). CDR3 length: 15 amino acids. The CDR3: CASSLVAGGHNEQFF. The CDR3 DNA sequence: TGTGCTAGCAGCTTAGTAGCGGGAGGGCACAATGAGCAGTTCTTC.

This chain connects TRBV6-5 to TRBJ2-5; TRBD1 matches at 10 bases. CDR3 length: 15 residues. The junction had 8 bases not matched to a gene; V was cut back by 5 bases and J by 5 bases. In germline, CDR1 is MNHEY, CDR2 SVGAGI. This CDR3 is CASSPRQGAGETQYF. In DNA form, the CDR3 reads TGTGCCAGCAGTCCCCGACAGGGGGCGGGCGAGACCCAGTACTTC.

The rearrangement uses TRBV13 and TRBJ2-5; D may be TRBD2 (5 bases). Germline loops: CDR1 PRHDT, CDR2 FYEKMQ (reference sequence). Trimming shortened V by 1 base and J by 3 bases, and 15 bases separated the two germline ends. This CDR3 is 16 amino acids long. CDR3 protein: CASSLVVGGGEETQYF. The CDR3 DNA is TGTGCCAGCAGCTTAGTGGTCGGCGGAGGAGAAGAGACCCAGTACTTC. Together with reference TRBV13 and TRBJ2-5, the CDR3 gives the full variable domain: AAGVIQSPRHLIKEKRETATLKCYPIPRHDTVYWYQQGPGQDPQFLISFYEKMQSDKGSIPDRFSAQQFSDYHSELNMSSLELGDSALYFCASSLVVGGGEETQYFGPGTRLLVL.